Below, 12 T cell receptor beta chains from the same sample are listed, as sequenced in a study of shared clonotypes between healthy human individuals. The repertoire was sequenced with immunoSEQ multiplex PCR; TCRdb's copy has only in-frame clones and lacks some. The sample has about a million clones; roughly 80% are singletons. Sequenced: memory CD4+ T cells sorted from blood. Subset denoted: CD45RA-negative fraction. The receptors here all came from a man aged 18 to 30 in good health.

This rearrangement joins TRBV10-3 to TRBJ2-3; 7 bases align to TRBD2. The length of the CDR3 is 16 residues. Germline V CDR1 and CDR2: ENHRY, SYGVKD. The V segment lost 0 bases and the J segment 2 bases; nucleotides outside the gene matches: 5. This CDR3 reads CAISESGRESTDTQYF. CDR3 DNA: TGTGCCATCAGTGAGTCAGGGCGGGAGTCCACAGATACGCAGTATTTT.

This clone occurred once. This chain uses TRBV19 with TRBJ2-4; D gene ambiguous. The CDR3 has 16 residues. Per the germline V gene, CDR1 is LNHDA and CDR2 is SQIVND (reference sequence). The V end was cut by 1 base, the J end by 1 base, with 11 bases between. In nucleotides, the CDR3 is TGTGCCAGTAGTATAGCGTCCCTCGGGGCCAAAAACATTCAGTACTTC. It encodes CASSIASLGAKNIQYF.

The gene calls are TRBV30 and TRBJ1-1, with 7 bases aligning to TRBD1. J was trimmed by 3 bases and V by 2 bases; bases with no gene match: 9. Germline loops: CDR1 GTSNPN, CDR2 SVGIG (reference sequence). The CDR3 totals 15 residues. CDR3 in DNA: TGTGCCTGGAGTAAGAGGGGGCGAGGGTACACTGAAGCTTTCTTT. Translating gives CAWSKRGRGYTEAFF.

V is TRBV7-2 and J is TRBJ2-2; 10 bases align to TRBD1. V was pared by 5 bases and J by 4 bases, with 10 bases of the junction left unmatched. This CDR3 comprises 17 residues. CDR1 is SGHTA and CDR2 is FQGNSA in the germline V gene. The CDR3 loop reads CASSPDRGRLVTGELFF. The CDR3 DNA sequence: TGTGCCAGCAGCCCGGACAGGGGGAGATTGGTCACCGGGGAGCTGTTTTTT.

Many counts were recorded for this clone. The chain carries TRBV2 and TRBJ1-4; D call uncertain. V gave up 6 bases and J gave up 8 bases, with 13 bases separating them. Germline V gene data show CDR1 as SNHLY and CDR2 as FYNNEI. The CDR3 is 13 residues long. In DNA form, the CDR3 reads TGTGCCAGCAGGGTGACCCTAGGGGAAAAACTGTTTTTT. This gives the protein CASRVTLGEKLFF.

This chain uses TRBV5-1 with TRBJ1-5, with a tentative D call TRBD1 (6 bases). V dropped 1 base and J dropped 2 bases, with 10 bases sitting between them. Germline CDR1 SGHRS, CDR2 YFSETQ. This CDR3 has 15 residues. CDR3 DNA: TGCGCCAGCAGCTTGTGGGCAGGGGGCAATCAGCCCCAGCATTTT. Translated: CASSLWAGGNQPQHF.

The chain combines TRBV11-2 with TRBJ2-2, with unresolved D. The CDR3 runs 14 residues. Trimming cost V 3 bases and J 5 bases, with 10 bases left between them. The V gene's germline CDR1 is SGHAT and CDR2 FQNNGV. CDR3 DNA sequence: TGTGCCAGCAGCTTGAACGAGGTTACCGGGGAGCTGTTTTTT. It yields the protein CASSLNEVTGELFF.

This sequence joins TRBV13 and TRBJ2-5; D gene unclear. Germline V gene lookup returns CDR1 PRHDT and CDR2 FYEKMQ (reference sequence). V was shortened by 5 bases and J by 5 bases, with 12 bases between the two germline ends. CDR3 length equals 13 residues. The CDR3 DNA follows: TGTGCCAGCAGCCCTACTAAGAGTGAGACCCAGTACTTC. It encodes CASSPTKSETQYF.

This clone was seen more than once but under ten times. The DNA of the CDR3 is TGTGCCAGCAGCCCAGAAATACTAGCGGGTAGCACCGGGGAGCTGTTTTTT. Its protein is CASSPEILAGSTGELFF. The rearrangement links TRBV7-3 to TRBJ2-2; the match to TRBD2 covers 9 bases. Trimming took 5 bases from V and 4 from J; bases not matched to a gene: 11. The CDR3 is 17 amino acids. The germline CDR1 and CDR2 sequences are SGHTA and FQGTGA. Filled out from reference TRBV7-3 and TRBJ2-2, the complete variable domain reads GAGVSQTPSNKVTEKGKYVELRCDPISGHTALYWYRQSLGQGPEFLIYFQGTGAADDSGLPNDRFFAVRPEGSVSTLKIQRTERGDSAVYLCASSPEILAGSTGELFFGEGSRLTVL.

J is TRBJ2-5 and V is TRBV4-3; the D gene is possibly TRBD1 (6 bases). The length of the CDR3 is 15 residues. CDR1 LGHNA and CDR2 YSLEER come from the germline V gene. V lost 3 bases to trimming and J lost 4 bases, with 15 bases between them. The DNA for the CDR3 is TGCGCCAGCAGCCAGGACTGGGGGCGGCGAGAGACCCAGTACTTC. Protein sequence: CASSQDWGRRETQYF.

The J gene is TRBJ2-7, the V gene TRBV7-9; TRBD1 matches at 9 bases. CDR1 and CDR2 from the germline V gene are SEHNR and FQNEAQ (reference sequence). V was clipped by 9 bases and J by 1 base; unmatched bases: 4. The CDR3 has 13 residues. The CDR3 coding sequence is TGTGCCAGTTCCGGGACAGGGTCCTACGAGCAGTACTTC. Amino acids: CASSGTGSYEQYF.

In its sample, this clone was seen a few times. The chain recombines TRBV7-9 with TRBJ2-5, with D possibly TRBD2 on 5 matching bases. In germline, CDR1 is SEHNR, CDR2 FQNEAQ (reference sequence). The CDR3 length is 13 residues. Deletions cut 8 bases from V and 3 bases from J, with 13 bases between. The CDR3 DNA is TGTGCCAGCCTACGGGATGGGAAAGAGACCCAGTACTTC. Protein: CASLRDGKETQYF. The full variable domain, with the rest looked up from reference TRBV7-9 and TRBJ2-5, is DTGVSQNPRHKITKRGQNVTFRCDPISEHNRLYWYRQTLGQGPEFLTYFQNEAQLEKSRLLSDRFSAERPKGSFSTLEIQRTEQGDSAMYLCASLRDGKETQYFGPGTRLLVL.